The rows below give T cell receptor beta chains drawn from one sample of a study of blood T cell repertoires in COVID-19. The method was immunoSEQ multiplex PCR; TCRdb's version includes in-frame clones alone and lacks a portion of them. The sample yields roughly 140,000 clones, about 88% seen once. The sequenced material came from peripheral blood. These receptors were obtained from a woman in her 70s with acute or convalescent COVID-19. Each CDR3 is given with its conserved first and last residue. The D gene is left open where the match is weak. The size field is filled for only some rows; it gives once, few, many or a size class.

D gene: NA
V gene: TRBV18
clone size: NA
J gene: TRBJ2-1
CDR3 protein: CASSPGYNEQFF
CDR3 DNA: TGTGCCAGCTCTCCCGGGTATAATGAGCAGTTCTTC

D gene: TRBD1
V gene: TRBV6-5
clone size: NA
J gene: TRBJ2-3
CDR3 protein: CASRPTGITDTQYF
CDR3 DNA: TGTGCCAGCAGACCGACAGGGATCACAGATACGCAGTATTTT

D gene: TRBD1
V gene: TRBV2
clone size: NA
J gene: TRBJ1-2
CDR3 protein: CASSQTGFYGYTF
CDR3 DNA: TGTGCCAGCAGTCAGACAGGGTTCTATGGCTACACCTTC

D gene: NA
V gene: TRBV15
clone size: NA
J gene: TRBJ1-6
CDR3 protein: CATSREKGHLSSPLHF
CDR3 DNA: TGTGCCACCAGCAGAGAGAAGGGACACTTATCTTCACCCCTCCACTTT

D gene: NA
V gene: TRBV7-8
clone size: NA
J gene: TRBJ2-2
CDR3 protein: CASSLAGGLTGELFF
CDR3 DNA: TGTGCCAGCAGCTTAGCGGGGGGACTCACCGGGGAGCTGTTTTTT

D gene: TRBD1
V gene: TRBV19
clone size: NA
J gene: TRBJ1-1
CDR3 protein: CASNRGDRLNTEAFF
CDR3 DNA: TGTGCCAGTAACCGGGGGGACAGGCTGAACACTGAAGCTTTCTTT

D gene: NA
V gene: TRBV19
clone size: NA
J gene: TRBJ2-6
CDR3 protein: CASREDRLLSGANVLTF
CDR3 DNA: TGTGCCAGTAGGGAGGACAGACTCCTCTCCGGGGCCAACGTCCTGACTTTC

D gene: NA
V gene: TRBV2
clone size: NA
J gene: TRBJ1-5
CDR3 protein: CASSDTSGYQPQHF
CDR3 DNA: TGTGCCAGCAGTGATACAAGTGGCTATCAGCCCCAGCATTTT

D gene: NA
V gene: TRBV11-2
clone size: NA
J gene: TRBJ1-2
CDR3 protein: CASSLPLGANYGYTF
CDR3 DNA: TGTGCCAGCAGCCTCCCATTGGGGGCGAACTATGGCTACACCTTC

D gene: NA
V gene: TRBV6-5
clone size: NA
J gene: TRBJ2-7
CDR3 protein: CASGFQGTSYEQYF
CDR3 DNA: TGTGCCAGCGGTTTCCAGGGTACGTCCTACGAGCAGTACTTC

D gene: TRBD1
V gene: TRBV7-2
clone size: NA
J gene: TRBJ1-1
CDR3 protein: CASSLPFLDRGGAFF
CDR3 DNA: TGTGCCAGCAGCTTACCCTTTCTCGACAGGGGCGGAGCTTTCTTT

D gene: TRBD1
V gene: TRBV7-2
clone size: NA
J gene: TRBJ1-2
CDR3 protein: CASSRRQGNGYTF
CDR3 DNA: TGTGCCAGCAGCCGAAGACAGGGGAATGGCTACACCTTC

D gene: NA
V gene: TRBV25-1
clone size: NA
J gene: TRBJ2-3
CDR3 protein: CAPGVGSTDTQYF
CDR3 DNA: TGTGCCCCAGGGGTAGGAAGCACAGATACGCAGTATTTT

D gene: NA
V gene: TRBV19
clone size: NA
J gene: TRBJ1-1
CDR3 protein: CASSITGRTEAFF
CDR3 DNA: TGTGCCAGTAGTATAACAGGGCGAACTGAAGCTTTCTTT

D gene: NA
V gene: TRBV6-1
clone size: few
J gene: TRBJ1-6
CDR3 protein: CASSESQSNSPLHF
CDR3 DNA: TGTGCCAGCAGTGAAAGTCAGTCTAATTCACCCCTCCACTTT

D gene: NA
V gene: TRBV2
clone size: NA
J gene: TRBJ1-5
CDR3 protein: CASSDQGQPQHF
CDR3 DNA: TGTGCCAGCAGTGACCAGGGTCAGCCCCAGCATTTT

D gene: TRBD1
V gene: TRBV13
clone size: NA
J gene: TRBJ1-1
CDR3 protein: CASSSDRGGTEAFF
CDR3 DNA: TGTGCCAGCAGCTCCGACAGGGGAGGGACTGAAGCTTTCTTT

D gene: NA
V gene: TRBV7-2
clone size: NA
J gene: TRBJ1-2
CDR3 protein: CASSLVAGEYGYTF
CDR3 DNA: TGTGCCAGCAGCTTAGTAGCAGGGGAGTATGGCTACACCTTC

D gene: NA
V gene: TRBV20-1
clone size: NA
J gene: TRBJ1-4
CDR3 protein: CSARDPRGLFF
CDR3 DNA: TGCAGTGCTAGAGATCCCAGGGGACTGTTTTTT

D gene: NA
V gene: TRBV15
clone size: NA
J gene: TRBJ1-4
CDR3 protein: CATSRDLRGRTNEKLFF
CDR3 DNA: TGTGCCACCAGCAGAGATCTTCGGGGTCGAACTAATGAAAAACTGTTTTTT

D gene: TRBD1
V gene: TRBV7-9
clone size: NA
J gene: TRBJ2-3
CDR3 protein: CASSFAGQGPDTQYF
CDR3 DNA: TGTGCCAGCAGCTTTGCGGGACAGGGTCCAGATACGCAGTATTTT

D gene: TRBD1
V gene: TRBV28
clone size: NA
J gene: TRBJ1-6
CDR3 protein: CASSGQGLYNSPLHF
CDR3 DNA: TGTGCCAGCAGCGGACAGGGCCTTTATAATTCACCCCTCCACTTT

D gene: NA
V gene: TRBV6-1
clone size: NA
J gene: TRBJ2-3
CDR3 protein: CASSETLLVRTQYF
CDR3 DNA: TGTGCCAGCAGTGAAACCCTCCTTGTCCGGACGCAGTATTTT

D gene: TRBD2
V gene: TRBV7-9
clone size: few
J gene: TRBJ2-1
CDR3 protein: CASREAFSSGGNNEQFF
CDR3 DNA: TGTGCCAGCAGGGAAGCGTTCTCTAGCGGGGGGAACAATGAGCAGTTCTTC

D gene: NA
V gene: TRBV5-6
clone size: NA
J gene: TRBJ1-2
CDR3 protein: CASSFTSETLRTNYGYTF
CDR3 DNA: TGTGCCAGCAGCTTCACCTCGGAGACGTTGAGGACTAACTATGGCTACACCTTC

D gene: NA
V gene: TRBV12-5
clone size: NA
J gene: TRBJ1-1
CDR3 protein: CASGFTGSLTNTEAFF
CDR3 DNA: TGTGCTAGTGGTTTCACAGGGAGTTTGACGAACACTGAAGCTTTCTTT

D gene: TRBD1
V gene: TRBV7-3
clone size: NA
J gene: TRBJ2-2
CDR3 protein: CASSAGTGTGELFF
CDR3 DNA: TGTGCCAGCAGCGCCGGGACAGGGACCGGGGAGCTGTTTTTT

D gene: NA
V gene: TRBV6-6
clone size: NA
J gene: TRBJ2-1
CDR3 protein: CASSYSSNEQFF
CDR3 DNA: TGTGCCAGCAGTTACTCGAGCAATGAGCAGTTCTTC